Listed here are 32 T cell receptor beta chains from one sample, sequenced in a study of early T cells in non-severe SARS-CoV-2 infection. MiXCR, applied by TCRdb to the 5' RACE reads, yields one record per CDR3 protein. This sample has tens of thousands of distinct CDR3 sequences; about 6% occur once, and the top ten carry over 30%. The input for sequencing was whole blood, taken at baseline. The receptor set was obtained from an adult who was a healthcare worker with PCR-confirmed SARS-CoV-2 infection or an uninfected control (not recorded which).

This clonotype was seen a few times. The chain combines TRBV18 with TRBJ1-2; D not resolved. Germline CDR1 KGHSH, CDR2 LQKENI. Trimming pared 1 base from V and 6 bases from J, leaving 12 bases between. CDR3 size: 14 residues. CDR3 DNA: TGTGCCAGCTCACCACGGCAGGTAGATAATGGCTACACCTTC. As protein: CASSPRQVDNGYTF.

This clonotype was counted many times. This sequence joins TRBV7-9 and TRBJ2-1; D gene unclear. The CDR3 totals 15 residues. The germline gives CDR1 SEHNR, CDR2 FQNEAQ (reference sequence). V shed 0 bases and J shed 4 bases, with 10 bases lying between them. CDR3: CASSLALSKYNEQFF. As DNA, the CDR3 is TGTGCCAGCAGCTTAGCTCTTAGTAAGTACAATGAGCAGTTCTTC.

In this sample, this clonotype turned up a few times. The chain combines TRBV7-2 with TRBJ1-2; 7 nucleotides line up with TRBD1. After removal of 1 base from V and 4 bases from J, the junction contained 6 bases not matched to a gene. This CDR3 has 15 residues. Per germline, CDR1 SGHTA and CDR2 FQGNSA. The CDR3 protein is CASSLGTGPTYGYTF. The CDR3 coding sequence is TGTGCCAGCAGCTTAGGGACAGGTCCGACCTATGGCTACACCTTC. Using reference TRBV7-2 and TRBJ1-2 for the parts outside the CDR3, the full variable domain is GAGVSQSPSNKVTEKGKDVELRCDPISGHTALYWYRQSLGQGLEFLIYFQGNSAPDKSGLPSDRFSAERTGGSVSTLTIQRTQQEDSAVYLCASSLGTGPTYGYTFGSGTRLTVV.

This chain connects TRBV7-9 to TRBJ1-1, with a possible D match to TRBD1 (6 bases). CDR3 length equals 15 residues. V lost 2 bases, J lost 4 bases, and 14 bases lay in between. Germline loops: CDR1 SEHNR, CDR2 FQNEAQ (reference sequence). CDR3 residues: CASSLQGGLGTEAFF. The CDR3 region has the DNA TGTGCCAGCAGCTTACAAGGGGGATTGGGCACTGAAGCTTTCTTT.

Ten or more counts support this clonotype. The V gene is TRBV6-1, the J gene TRBJ2-5; D gene uncertain. CDR1 is MNHNS, CDR2 SASEGT, per germline. The CDR3 has 15 residues. V lost 6 bases, J lost 0 bases, and 14 bases lay in between. CDR3 region: CASREQISYQETQYF. CDR3 in DNA: TGTGCCAGCAGAGAACAGATTTCGTACCAAGAGACCCAGTACTTC.

Only a few counts were recorded for this clonotype. The V and J genes are TRBV28 and TRBJ2-1, with D possibly TRBD2 on 6 matching bases. This CDR3 spans 16 amino acids. The V gene's germline CDR1 is MDHEN and CDR2 SYDVKM. Trimming stripped 8 bases from V and 0 bases from J, with 17 bases between. The CDR3 DNA follows: TGTGCCAGCCTGGGACCGCGGGAACTCTCCTACAATGAGCAGTTCTTC. Its translation: CASLGPRELSYNEQFF.

There are a few counts of this clonotype. CDR3: CASRMGRGNYEQYF. The CDR3 bases are TGTGCCAGCCGGATGGGCCGGGGGAACTACGAGCAGTACTTC. V gene TRBV6-5 combines with J gene TRBJ2-7, with TRBD2 as a possible D gene (6 bases). The CDR3 runs to 14 residues. CDR1 and CDR2 from the germline V gene are MNHEY and SVGAGI. V lost 8 bases, J lost 3 bases, and 17 bases lay in between.

There are a few counts of this clonotype. V gene TRBV5-1 combines with J gene TRBJ2-5; tentative D call: TRBD2 (5 bases). The V end lost 0 bases, the J end lost 1 base, and 10 bases lay between the germline ends. Germline CDR1 and CDR2: SGHRS and YFSETQ. CDR3 size: 15 residues. The CDR3 loop reads CASSLGTGIQETQYF. The CDR3 DNA reads TGCGCCAGCAGCTTGGGGACCGGGATCCAAGAGACCCAGTACTTC.

This clonotype appeared many times. This chain links TRBV28 with TRBJ2-7, with 7 positions matching TRBD2. Germline loops: CDR1 MDHEN, CDR2 SYDVKM. CDR3 size: 15 residues. V trimming: 5 bases; J trimming: 6 bases; junction bases outside the gene matches: 13. The CDR3 coding sequence is TGTGCCAGCAGTCCCAGCGGGACTTGGGGAGTCGAGCAGTACTTC. It translates to CASSPSGTWGVEQYF.

This clonotype was detected ten times or more. The chain recombines TRBV5-1 with TRBJ2-1, with 9 bases lining up with TRBD2. This CDR3 has 17 amino acids. V gave up 3 bases and J gave up 6 bases; unmatched junction bases: 13. Germline assignment: CDR1 SGHRS and CDR2 YFSETQ. This chain's CDR3 is CASSSQGGRDPSNEQFF. The CDR3 region has the DNA TGCGCCAGCAGCTCCCAGGGCGGGAGGGACCCTAGCAATGAGCAGTTCTTC.

CDR3 sequence: CASSQAQAAHEQFF. The CDR3, as DNA: TGTGCCAGCAGCCAAGCCCAAGCAGCCCATGAGCAGTTCTTC. The rearrangement joins TRBV3-1 to TRBJ2-1; D unclear. V was shortened by 1 base and J by 8 bases, with 12 bases between the two germline ends. The CDR3 runs to 14 residues. Germline values: CDR1 LGHDT, CDR2 YNNKEL (reference sequence).

V gene TRBV11-1 combines with J gene TRBJ2-1; D gene unclear. The V gene's germline CDR1 is SGHAT and CDR2 FQDESV (reference sequence). The length of the CDR3 is 15 residues. The V end lost 0 bases, the J end lost 7 bases, and 13 bases lay between the germline ends. The CDR3, as DNA: TGTGCCAGCAGCTTAGCGCAGGAAGGATGGAATGAGCAGTTCTTC. Encoded protein: CASSLAQEGWNEQFF.

In this sample, this clonotype turned up a few times. The chain links TRBV2 to TRBJ1-5, with D perhaps matching TRBD1 (5 bases). V was clipped by 2 bases and J by 6 bases, with 8 bases between them. This CDR3 is built from 13 residues. The germline CDR1 and CDR2 sequences are SNHLY and FYNNEI. The CDR3 loop is CASSEQGFQPQHF. CDR3 DNA: TGTGCCAGCAGTGAACAGGGCTTTCAGCCCCAGCATTTT.

The CDR3 protein is CSARDWEGADQPQHF. In nucleotides, the CDR3 is TGCAGTGCTAGAGACTGGGAGGGGGCAGATCAGCCCCAGCATTTT. The chain employs TRBV20-1 and TRBJ1-5; 7 bases are a match to TRBD1. Trimming at V came to 0 bases and at J to 5 bases, leaving 7 bases not matched to a gene. CDR1 is DFQATT and CDR2 is SNEGSKA in the germline V gene (reference sequence). The CDR3 loop spans 15 amino acids.

This clonotype came up many times. The CDR3 is CASSLVRGETQYF. CDR3 nucleotides: TGTGCCAGCAGCTTAGTCAGGGGAGAGACCCAGTACTTC. This chain joins TRBV7-8 and TRBJ2-5; a possible D gene is TRBD1 (6 bases). This CDR3 is 13 amino acids long. Trimming took 1 base from V and 4 from J, leaving 7 bases between them. Per germline, CDR1 SGHVS and CDR2 FQNEAQ.

This clonotype was detected many times. J is TRBJ1-1 and V is TRBV5-6; possible D gene TRBD1, 5 bases. The germline gives CDR1 SGHDT, CDR2 YYEEEE. V lost 3 bases and J lost 9, with 18 bases in between. This CDR3 region has 14 residues. Here the CDR3 DNA reads TGTGCCAGCAGCTCAACTACCGACAGAGGAAAAGCTTTCTTT. Translating it yields CASSSTTDRGKAFF.

The sample holds many counts of this clonotype. This chain links TRBV5-5 with TRBJ2-1, with TRBD2 identical over 12 bases. The V gene's germline CDR1 is SGHKS and CDR2 YYEKEE (reference sequence). The CDR3 covers 16 residues. V shed 3 bases, J shed 5 bases, and the junction held 6 bases outside the gene matches. CDR3: CASSSAGTSGHNEQFF. In nucleotides, the CDR3 is TGTGCCAGCAGCTCCGCCGGGACTAGCGGGCACAATGAGCAGTTCTTC.

The V gene is TRBV7-9, the J gene TRBJ2-1; TRBD1 might be the D (5 bases). The V and J ends lost 1 base and 9 bases respectively, with 19 bases between them. CDR3 length: 16 residues. Looked up from germline, CDR1 is SEHNR and CDR2 is FQNEAQ (reference sequence). CDR3: CASSLDRPRDRGEQFF. As DNA, the CDR3 is TGTGCCAGCAGCTTAGATAGGCCCAGGGATAGGGGTGAGCAGTTCTTC.

This clonotype was observed at least ten times. This chain uses TRBV20-1 with TRBJ2-1; the match to TRBD2 covers 7 bases. Germline V gene data show CDR1 as DFQATT and CDR2 as SNEGSKA (reference sequence). The CDR3 is 12 residues long. Trimming cost V 3 bases and J 6 bases; bases outside gene matches: 2. The CDR3, as DNA: TGCAGTGCTAGCGCTAGCGGCAATGAGCAGTTCTTC. Translating gives CSASASGNEQFF.

This clonotype came up many times. J is TRBJ2-1 and V is TRBV5-5; a possible D gene is TRBD2 (5 bases). CDR1 is SGHKS, CDR2 YYEKEE, per germline (reference sequence). The CDR3 loop spans 18 amino acids. Deletions cut 0 bases from V and 1 base from J, with 17 bases between. The CDR3: CASSLAHQSGRSYNEQFF. Here the CDR3 DNA reads TGTGCCAGCAGCTTGGCCCACCAGAGCGGACGTTCCTACAATGAGCAGTTCTTC.

There are many counts of this clonotype. V usage is TRBV25-1 and J usage is TRBJ2-1; TRBD1 or TRBD2 may be the D gene (5 bases each). Trimming shortened V by 3 bases and J by 6 bases, and 18 bases separated the two germline ends. CDR3 length equals 16 residues. CDR1 is MGHDK and CDR2 is SYGVNS in the germline V gene. The CDR3 sequence: CASSDHGATLGNEQFF. CDR3 DNA: TGTGCCAGCAGTGACCACGGGGCCACATTAGGCAATGAGCAGTTCTTC. The whole variable domain, filled in from reference TRBV25-1 and TRBJ2-1, reads EADIYQTPRYLVIGTGKKITLECSQTMGHDKMYWYQQDPGMELHLIHYSYGVNSTEKGDLSSESTVSRIRTEHFPLTLESARPSHTSQYLCASSDHGATLGNEQFFGPGTRLTVL.

This clonotype was seen at least ten times. This chain links TRBV7-6 with TRBJ2-1; TRBD2 agrees at 8 bases. CDR1 and CDR2 (germline): SGHVS, FNYEAQ. V trimming: 2 bases; J trimming: 3 bases; junction bases outside the gene matches: 6. This CDR3 is 16 amino acids long. The CDR3 bases are TGTGCCAGCAGCTTACTGGCGGGAGGTTACTACAATGAGCAGTTCTTC. Its protein product is CASSLLAGGYYNEQFF.

Many counts were recorded for this clonotype. The V and J genes are TRBV27 and TRBJ2-1, with D tentatively TRBD2 (6 bases). V was pared by 2 bases and J by 9 bases, with 17 bases between. The CDR3 has 15 residues. Germline loops: CDR1 MNHEY, CDR2 SMNVEV (reference sequence). The CDR3, as DNA: TGTGCCAGCAGTTTAGGGACTGTCCGGGCTTCTGAGCAGTTCTTC. Translated, it gives CASSLGTVRASEQFF.

This clonotype was counted at least ten times. The V gene is TRBV5-4, the J gene TRBJ2-7; tentatively, D is TRBD2 (5 bases). V lost 0 bases, J lost 7 bases, and 14 bases lay in between. From germline, CDR1 is SGHNT and CDR2 YYREEE (reference sequence). This CDR3 is built from 14 residues. Written as DNA, the CDR3 is TGTGCCAGCAGCTTGGGACTAAAGGAAACAGAGCAGTACTTC. Protein sequence: CASSLGLKETEQYF.

This clonotype came up a few times. The chain combines TRBV7-2 with TRBJ2-3, with 11 bases that match TRBD2. Germline V CDR1 and CDR2: SGHTA, FQGNSA. V gave up 5 bases and J gave up 4 bases; unmatched junction bases: 5. There are 15 residues in the CDR3. CDR3 in amino acids: CASSRPTSGADTQYF. The CDR3 nucleotides are TGTGCCAGCAGCCGCCCGACTAGCGGGGCAGATACGCAGTATTTT.

This clonotype was detected many times. The V and J genes are TRBV6-6 and TRBJ1-5; TRBD1 might be the D (5 bases). V lost 11 bases and J lost 0, with 14 bases in between. The CDR3 spans 14 residues. Looked up from germline, CDR1 is MNHNY and CDR2 is SVGAGI (reference sequence). The CDR3 bases are TGTGCCGGTGGGGGATGGAATAGCAATCAGCCCCAGCATTTT. As protein: CAGGGWNSNQPQHF.

This clonotype occurred a few times. The rearrangement links TRBV7-8 to TRBJ2-7; D is uncertain. Germline CDR1 reads SGHVS; CDR2 reads FQNEAQ. V lost 1 base and J lost 2, with 12 bases in between. There are 15 residues in the CDR3. In nucleotides, the CDR3 is TGTGCCAGCAGCTTAGGTCCGGGTATTACCTACGAGCAGTACTTC. This encodes CASSLGPGITYEQYF.

There are a few counts of this clonotype. J is TRBJ2-3 and V is TRBV19, with 13 bases that match TRBD2. There are 17 residues in the CDR3. V lost 4 bases, J lost 2 bases, and 6 bases stayed unmatched. Germline V gives CDR1 LNHDA, CDR2 SQIVND (reference sequence). The CDR3 region is CASSTLGTSGNTDTQYF. In nucleotides, the CDR3 is TGTGCCAGTAGTACCCTGGGGACTAGCGGGAACACAGATACGCAGTATTTT.

This clonotype was counted at least ten times. The V call is TRBV7-2, the J call TRBJ2-1; tentative D call: TRBD2 (7 bases). V lost 2 bases to trimming and J lost 1 base, with 15 bases between them. CDR3 size: 17 residues. Germline V lookup: CDR1 SGHTA, CDR2 FQGNSA. Here the CDR3 DNA reads TGTGCCAGCAGCTTATCCGGGGGGCCGATATCCTACAATGAGCAGTTCTTC. It is translated as CASSLSGGPISYNEQFF. The complete variable domain, with remaining parts taken from reference TRBV7-2 and TRBJ2-1, reads GAGVSQSPSNKVTEKGKDVELRCDPISGHTALYWYRQSLGQGLEFLIYFQGNSAPDKSGLPSDRFSAERTGGSVSTLTIQRTQQEDSAVYLCASSLSGGPISYNEQFFGPGTRLTVL.

This clonotype was seen at least ten times. The rearrangement links TRBV15 to TRBJ2-5; a possible D gene is TRBD1 (6 bases). CDR1 is LNHNV, CDR2 YYDKDF, per germline (reference sequence). Trimming shortened V by 2 bases and J by 1 base, and 11 bases separated the two germline ends. The CDR3 sequence is 15 residues long. The CDR3 here is CATSRFTGLQETQYF. Written as DNA, the CDR3 is TGTGCCACCAGCAGATTTACAGGGCTCCAAGAGACCCAGTACTTC.

This clonotype was recorded at least ten times. This chain connects TRBV28 to TRBJ1-5; D remains ambiguous. This CDR3 has 15 residues. In germline, CDR1 is MDHEN, CDR2 SYDVKM. Trimming took off 5 bases at V and 2 bases at J, with 13 bases between the two ends. This chain's CDR3 is CASSISVVRNQPQHF. As DNA, the CDR3 is TGTGCCAGCAGTATATCGGTGGTACGCAATCAGCCCCAGCATTTT.

The chain has TRBV2 and TRBJ2-2; D uncertain. Germline-derived CDR1 and CDR2 are SNHLY and FYNNEI. The CDR3 is 14 amino acids. Deletions cut 6 bases from V and 2 bases from J, with 10 bases between. The CDR3 DNA reads TGTGCCAGCAGAAAGGACCTTAACACCGGGGAGCTGTTTTTT. This translates into CASRKDLNTGELFF.